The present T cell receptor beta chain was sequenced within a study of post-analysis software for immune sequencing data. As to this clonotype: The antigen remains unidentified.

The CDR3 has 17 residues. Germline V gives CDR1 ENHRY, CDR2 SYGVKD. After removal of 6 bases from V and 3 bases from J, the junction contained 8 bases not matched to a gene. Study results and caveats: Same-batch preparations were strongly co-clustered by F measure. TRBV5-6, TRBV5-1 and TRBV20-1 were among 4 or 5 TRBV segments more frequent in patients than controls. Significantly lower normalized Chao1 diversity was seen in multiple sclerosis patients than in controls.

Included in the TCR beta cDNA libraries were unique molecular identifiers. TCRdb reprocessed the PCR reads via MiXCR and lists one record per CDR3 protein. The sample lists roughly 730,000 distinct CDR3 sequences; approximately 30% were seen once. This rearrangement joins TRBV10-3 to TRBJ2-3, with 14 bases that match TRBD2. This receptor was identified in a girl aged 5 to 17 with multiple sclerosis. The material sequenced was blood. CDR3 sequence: CAISQLTSGRGTDTQYF. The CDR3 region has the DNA TGTGCCATCAGCCAATTGACTAGCGGGAGGGGTACAGATACGCAGTATTTT.